This entry concerns a single TCR beta chain. The record originates from a study of control samples from healthy donors and cancer patients. V shed 5 bases and J shed 8 bases, with 21 bases lying between them. Germline V CDR1 and CDR2: SEHNR, FQNEAQ (reference sequence). This CDR3 is 15 amino acids long. Generated by immunoSEQ multiplex PCR, the TCRdb table keeps only in-frame clones and is missing some. The sample records about 96,000 clones, just over 90% being singletons. The V call is TRBV7-9, the J call TRBJ1-1; a possible D gene is TRBD1 (5 bases). This clonotype originated in a young man in good health. Input material: blood. CDR3 loop: CASSLGGTARTEAFF. In nucleotides, the CDR3 is TGTGCCAGCAGCCTCGGCGGGACGGCCAGAACCGAAGCTTTCTTT.